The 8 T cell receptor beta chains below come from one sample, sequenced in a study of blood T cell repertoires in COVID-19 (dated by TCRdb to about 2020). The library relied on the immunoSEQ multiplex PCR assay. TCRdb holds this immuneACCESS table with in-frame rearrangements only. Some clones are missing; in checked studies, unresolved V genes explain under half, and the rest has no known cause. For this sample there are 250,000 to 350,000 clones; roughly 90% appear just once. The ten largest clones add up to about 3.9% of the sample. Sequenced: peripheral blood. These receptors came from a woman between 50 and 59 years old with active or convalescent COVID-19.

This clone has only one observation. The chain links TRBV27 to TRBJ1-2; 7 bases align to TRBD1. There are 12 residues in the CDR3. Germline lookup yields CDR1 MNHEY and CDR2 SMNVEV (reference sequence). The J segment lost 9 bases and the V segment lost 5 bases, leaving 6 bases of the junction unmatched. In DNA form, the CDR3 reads TGTGCCAGCAGTACTAACAGGGGAAGCTACACCTTC. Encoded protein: CASSTNRGSYTF.

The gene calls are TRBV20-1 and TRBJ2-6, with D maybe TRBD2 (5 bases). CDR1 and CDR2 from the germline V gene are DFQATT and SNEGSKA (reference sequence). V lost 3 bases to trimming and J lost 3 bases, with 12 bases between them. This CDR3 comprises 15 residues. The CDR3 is CSASLSGNGANVLTF. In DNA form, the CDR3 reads TGCAGTGCTAGTCTTTCGGGGAATGGGGCCAACGTCCTGACTTTC.

The CDR3 protein is CASSQWGGVGGYGYTF. DNA of the CDR3: TGTGCCAGCAGCCAATGGGGTGGCGTGGGAGGCTATGGCTACACCTTC. The V gene is TRBV3-1 (or the pseudogene TRBV3-2), the J gene TRBJ1-2; D gene ambiguous. This CDR3 comprises 16 residues. CDR1 and CDR2 from the germline V gene are LGHDT and YNNKEL (reference sequence). V lost 2 bases and J 4 bases, leaving 17 bases between the germline ends.

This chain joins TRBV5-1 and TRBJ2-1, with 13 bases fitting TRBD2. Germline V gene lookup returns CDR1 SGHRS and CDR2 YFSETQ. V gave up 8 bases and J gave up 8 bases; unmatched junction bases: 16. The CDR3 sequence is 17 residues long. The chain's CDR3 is CASQLGSGLAGSDEQFF. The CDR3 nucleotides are TGCGCCAGTCAGCTTGGGTCGGGACTAGCGGGATCCGATGAGCAGTTCTTC.

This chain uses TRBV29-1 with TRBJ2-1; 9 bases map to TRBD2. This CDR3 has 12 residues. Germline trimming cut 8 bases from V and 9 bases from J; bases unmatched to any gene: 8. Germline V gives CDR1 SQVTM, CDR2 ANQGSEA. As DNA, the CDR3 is TGCAGCCCGTGGACTAGCGACAGTGAGCAGTTCTTC. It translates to CSPWTSDSEQFF.

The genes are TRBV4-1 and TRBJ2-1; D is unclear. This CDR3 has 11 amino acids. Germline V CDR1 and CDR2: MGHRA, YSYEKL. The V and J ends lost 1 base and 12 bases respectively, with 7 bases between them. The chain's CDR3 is CASSQGSGQFF. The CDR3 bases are TGCGCCAGCAGCCAAGGATCGGGGCAGTTCTTC.

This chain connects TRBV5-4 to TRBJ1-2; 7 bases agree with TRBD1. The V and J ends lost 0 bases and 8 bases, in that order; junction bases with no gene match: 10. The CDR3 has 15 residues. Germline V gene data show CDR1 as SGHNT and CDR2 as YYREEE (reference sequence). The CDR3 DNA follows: TGTGCCAGCAGCTTGGTCGGACAGGACCAAGGAGGCTACACCTTC. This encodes CASSLVGQDQGGYTF.

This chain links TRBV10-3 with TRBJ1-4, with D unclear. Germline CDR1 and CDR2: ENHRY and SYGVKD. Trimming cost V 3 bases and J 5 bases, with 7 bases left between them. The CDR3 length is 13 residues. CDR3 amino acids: CAISDLRNEKLFF. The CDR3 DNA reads TGTGCCATCAGTGATCTGAGGAATGAAAAACTGTTTTTT.